These 32 T cell receptor beta chains came from one sample sequenced in a study of T cell repertoires in cytomegalovirus infection. TCRdb reanalysed the reads using MiXCR and keeps one entry per CDR3 protein. In the table there are about 460,000 distinct CDR3 sequences, approximately 10% of which are singletons. What was sequenced was PBMCs. The receptors here all came from a human donor in good health (CMV status not recorded). Some clones in this sample may be carry-over from other donors' samples.

The genes are TRBV4-2 and TRBJ2-1; unclear D gene. CDR3 length equals 14 residues. Germline V lookup: CDR1 LGHNA, CDR2 YNFKEQ. Trimming took 1 base from V and 6 from J, leaving 10 bases between them. CDR3 residues: CASSQGIAVNEQFF. The CDR3 nucleotides are TGTGCCAGCAGCCAAGGGATTGCGGTCAATGAGCAGTTCTTC.

At least ten counts were recorded for this clonotype. The rearrangement joins TRBV7-9 to TRBJ1-2; D is perhaps TRBD1 (6 bases). CDR3 size: 15 residues. V was shortened by 6 bases and J by 5 bases, with 19 bases between the two germline ends. CDR1 SEHNR and CDR2 FQNEAQ come from the germline V gene (reference sequence). The CDR3 nucleotides are TGTGCCAGCAGAAATACAGGGCAAGAAGAATATGGCTACACCTTC. Translation: CASRNTGQEEYGYTF.

This clonotype was counted at least ten times. The gene calls are TRBV18 and TRBJ2-7; D ambiguous. Trimming took 3 bases from V and 4 from J, leaving 10 bases between them. The CDR3 length is 13 residues. Germline V gene data show CDR1 as KGHSH and CDR2 as LQKENI. The CDR3 DNA sequence: TGTGCCAGCTCACCCAGAACAGAATACGAGCAGTACTTC. It encodes CASSPRTEYEQYF. The full variable domain, with the rest looked up from reference TRBV18 and TRBJ2-7, is NAGVMQNPRHLVRRRGQEARLRCSPMKGHSHVYWYRQLPEEGLKFMVYLQKENIIDESGMPKERFSAEFPKEGPSILRIQQVVRGDSAAYFCASSPRTEYEQYFGPGTRLTVT.

V and J are TRBV28 and TRBJ2-3; the D gene is possibly TRBD2 (7 bases). Trimming took 0 bases from V and 6 from J, leaving 13 bases between them. The CDR3 runs to 15 residues. From germline, CDR1 is MDHEN and CDR2 SYDVKM. The CDR3 loop is CASSLWGGQSDTQYF. As DNA, the CDR3 is TGTGCCAGCAGTTTATGGGGGGGGCAGTCGGATACGCAGTATTTT.

The chain recombines TRBV25-1 with TRBJ2-1, with 8 bases that match TRBD2. With 7 bases clipped from V and 4 bases from J, the junction kept 6 bases outside the gene matches. This CDR3 has 14 amino acids. Germline V CDR1 and CDR2: MGHDK, SYGVNS. CDR3 sequence: CASTRREEYNEQFF. The CDR3 nucleotides are TGTGCCAGCACGCGGCGGGAGGAGTACAATGAGCAGTTCTTC.

Only a few counts were recorded for this clonotype. Here the CDR3 DNA reads TGCAGTGCTGCGGCGGGTGCCAACTATGGCTACACCTTC. Its translation: CSAAAGANYGYTF. The V call is TRBV20-1, the J call TRBJ1-2; no definite D call. CDR3 length: 13 amino acids. Germline CDR1 is DFQATT and CDR2 is SNEGSKA (reference sequence). Trimming cost V 5 bases and J 2 bases, with 12 bases left between them.

This clonotype has just a few counts. The genes are TRBV20-1 and TRBJ1-6; D is possibly TRBD1 (5 bases). V lost 0 bases and J 2 bases, leaving 14 bases between the germline ends. Germline-derived CDR1 and CDR2 are DFQATT and SNEGSKA (reference sequence). This CDR3 has 17 residues. CDR3: CSARESRRGAYNSPLHF. CDR3 coding DNA: TGCAGTGCTAGAGAAAGCAGGCGAGGGGCCTATAATTCACCCCTCCACTTT.

The J gene is TRBJ1-5, the V gene TRBV6-1; unclear D gene. The CDR3 length is 14 residues. Trimming left V 3 bases short and J 0 bases short, with 6 bases between. CDR1 MNHNS and CDR2 SASEGT come from the germline V gene. The CDR3 DNA reads TGTGCCAGCAGTGACCTCTTTAGCAATCAGCCCCAGCATTTT. Amino acid sequence: CASSDLFSNQPQHF.

This clonotype was seen many times. This chain links TRBV7-3 with TRBJ2-5; D possibly matches TRBD1 or TRBD2 (5 bases each). The CDR3 is made up of 15 amino acids. The germline gives CDR1 SGHTA, CDR2 FQGTGA. The V gene lost 1 base and the J gene lost 5 bases, with 14 bases spanning the gap. The CDR3 protein is CASSLNGAPGETQYF. The DNA of the CDR3 is TGTGCCAGCAGCTTAAACGGGGCGCCCGGGGAGACCCAGTACTTC.

This clonotype appeared many times. The chain has TRBV7-9 and TRBJ2-3, with D perhaps matching TRBD1 (5 bases). The V end was cut by 2 bases, the J end by 3 bases, with 12 bases between. The CDR3 consists of 15 residues. Per the germline V gene, CDR1 is SEHNR and CDR2 is FQNEAQ (reference sequence). DNA of the CDR3: TGTGCCAGCAGCTTATTGAAGGGGCTAACAGATACGCAGTATTTT. Its translation: CASSLLKGLTDTQYF.

The V gene is TRBV20-1, the J gene TRBJ1-1, with unresolved D. With 6 bases removed from V and 5 bases from J, the gap between germline ends came to 13 bases. The CDR3 consists of 12 residues. The germline V gene encodes CDR1 DFQATT and CDR2 SNEGSKA (reference sequence). DNA for the CDR3: TGCAGTGCCGCACCAGGAACAACTGAAGCTTTCTTT. The encoded protein is CSAAPGTTEAFF.

This clonotype was counted ten times or more. The V gene is TRBV7-2, the J gene TRBJ1-5; 10 positions match TRBD1. The ends lost 5 bases at V and 7 bases at J; junction bases unmatched: 11. Germline V CDR1 and CDR2: SGHTA, FQGNSA. The CDR3 is 16 amino acids. The DNA for the CDR3 is TGTGCCAGCAGCCCCCAAATCGGGGACAGGGGACAGCCCCAGCATTTT. Amino acids: CASSPQIGDRGQPQHF.

This clonotype has a count of ten or more. This sequence joins TRBV7-3 and TRBJ1-1; unclear D gene. Deletions cut 1 base from V and 4 bases from J, with 13 bases between. The CDR3 is made up of 15 amino acids. Germline loops: CDR1 SGHTA, CDR2 FQGTGA. CDR3 region: CASSLMGSFVTEAFF. The DNA for the CDR3 is TGTGCCAGCAGCTTAATGGGGAGCTTCGTCACTGAAGCTTTCTTT.

There are a few counts of this clonotype. The CDR3 coding sequence is TGTGCCAGCAGCCAACGCCAGGGGAACACTGAAGCTTTCTTT. This gives the protein CASSQRQGNTEAFF. This chain joins TRBV3-1 and TRBJ1-1; possible D gene TRBD1, 5 bases. The CDR3 sequence is 14 residues long. CDR1 is LGHDT, CDR2 YNNKEL, per germline (reference sequence). V was shortened by 2 bases and J by 1 base, with 8 bases between the two germline ends.

This clonotype was counted many times. The CDR3 nucleotides read TGTGCCAGCAGTGAAGCGCCTGCTAGACTAGCGGGGGGTATCGAGCAGTACTTC. Translation: CASSEAPARLAGGIEQYF. The chain couples TRBV6-1 to TRBJ2-7; 13 bases align to TRBD2. Germline assignment: CDR1 MNHNS and CDR2 SASEGT. Germline trimming cut 0 bases from V and 6 bases from J; bases unmatched to any gene: 11. The CDR3 is 18 residues long.

This clonotype showed up just a few times. The rearrangement links TRBV2 to TRBJ2-1, with 11 bases matching TRBD2. The CDR3 extends over 12 amino acids. CDR1 is SNHLY, CDR2 FYNNEI, per germline. J was trimmed by 10 bases and V by 4 bases; bases with no gene match: 0. Written as DNA, the CDR3 is TGTGCCAGCAGTGGGACTAGCGGGGAGCAGTTCTTC. Translating it yields CASSGTSGEQFF. Full variable domain (outside the CDR3, taken from reference TRBV2 and TRBJ2-1): EPEVTQTPSHQVTQMGQEVILRCVPISNHLYFYWYRQILGQKVEFLVSFYNNEISEKSEIFDDQFSVERPDGSNFTLKIRSTKLEDSAMYFCASSGTSGEQFFGPGTRLTVL.

The genes are TRBV20-1 and TRBJ2-1, with 11 bases that match TRBD2. The ends lost 7 bases at V and 4 bases at J; junction bases unmatched: 6. This CDR3 comprises 14 residues. CDR1 is DFQATT and CDR2 is SNEGSKA in the germline V gene (reference sequence). CDR3 region: CSVARTSGYNEQFF. The CDR3 nucleotides are TGCAGTGTCGCACGGACTAGCGGGTACAATGAGCAGTTCTTC.

This clonotype was picked up many times. The V call is TRBV7-8, the J call TRBJ2-5; 7 nucleotides align to TRBD2. The CDR3 runs to 17 residues. J lost 2 bases, V lost 3 bases, and 12 bases had no gene match. CDR1 and CDR2 from the germline V gene are SGHVS and FQNEAQ. DNA of the CDR3: TGTGCCAGCAGCTTCCTTCGGGGCGGGAGAAGGCAAGAGACCCAGTACTTC. Protein product: CASSFLRGGRRQETQYF.

This clonotype was observed many times. At one of its ends the junction is not consistent with the germline gene, which may arise from a read error. The chain joins TRBV7-8 to TRBJ1-5; D perhaps matches TRBD1 (6 bases). The CDR3 loop spans 14 amino acids. Germline assignment: CDR1 SGHVS and CDR2 FQNEAQ. The CDR3 sequence is CASSIASGAQPQHF. For the CDR3, the DNA is TGTGCCAGCAGCATAGCCTCAGGGGCCCAGCCCCAGCATTTT.

The rearrangement uses TRBV18 and TRBJ1-1; the D gene is possibly TRBD1 (5 bases). The ends were cut back, 2 bases at V and 11 bases at J, with 15 bases in the middle. CDR1 KGHSH and CDR2 LQKENI come from the germline V gene. The CDR3 has 13 residues. The CDR3 DNA reads as TGTGCCAGCTCACCAGGGGCGGACCTCCGTGCTTTCTTT. Its translation: CASSPGADLRAFF. The complete variable domain, with remaining parts taken from reference TRBV18 and TRBJ1-1, reads NAGVMQNPRHLVRRRGQEARLRCSPMKGHSHVYWYRQLPEEGLKFMVYLQKENIIDESGMPKERFSAEFPKEGPSILRIQQVVRGDSAAYFCASSPGADLRAFFGQGTRLTVV.

This clonotype has at least ten counts. The rearrangement links TRBV7-6 to TRBJ2-5; 9 bases line up with TRBD2. Germline V gene sequence: CDR1 SGHVS, CDR2 FNYEAQ. V shed 4 bases, J shed 1 base, and the junction held 4 bases outside the gene matches. CDR3 length: 15 residues. CDR3 protein: CASSYLSGSQETQYF. The CDR3 coding sequence is TGTGCCAGCAGCTACCTTAGCGGGAGCCAAGAGACCCAGTACTTC.

This clonotype was recorded at least ten times. This chain links TRBV4-1 with TRBJ2-1, with D maybe TRBD2 (6 bases). The CDR3 extends over 12 amino acids. Germline V gene data show CDR1 as MGHRA and CDR2 as YSYEKL. V shed 2 bases and J shed 9 bases, with 8 bases lying between them. The chain's CDR3 is CASSQTSSEQFF. The CDR3 DNA sequence: TGCGCCAGCAGCCAAACTAGCTCTGAGCAGTTCTTC.

The chain links TRBV10-3 to TRBJ1-2; 10 nucleotides align to TRBD1. V lost 7 bases to trimming and J lost 7 bases; unmatched junction nucleotides: 9. Germline V gives CDR1 ENHRY, CDR2 SYGVKD. The CDR3 totals 14 residues. The CDR3 protein is CAITPGQGRSGYTF. In DNA, the CDR3 is TGTGCCATCACCCCGGGACAGGGGCGGAGTGGCTACACCTTC.

The chain links TRBV5-5 to TRBJ1-2; 7 positions match TRBD1. This CDR3 comprises 15 residues. J was trimmed by 2 bases and V by 0 bases; bases with no gene match: 4. Germline V gene data show CDR1 as SGHKS and CDR2 as YYEKEE (reference sequence). Written as DNA, the CDR3 is TGTGCCAGCAGCTTGGCGGGGACAGAGAACTATGGCTACACCTTC. Amino acids: CASSLAGTENYGYTF.

The sample holds many counts of this clonotype. The chain combines TRBV11-2 with TRBJ1-1; 8 nucleotides agree with TRBD1. V was pared by 2 bases and J by 1 base, with 9 bases of the junction left unmatched. The germline V gene has CDR1 SGHAT and CDR2 FQNNGV. The CDR3 consists of 17 residues. The CDR3 region is CASSLRSVGQGNTEAFF. For the CDR3, the DNA is TGTGCCAGCAGCTTAAGGTCTGTAGGACAGGGGAACACTGAAGCTTTCTTT.

A few counts support this clonotype. The chain has TRBV24-1 and TRBJ2-5; D remains ambiguous. V shed 4 bases and J shed 7 bases, with 9 bases lying between them. The CDR3 sequence is 12 residues long. Germline CDR1 KGHDR, CDR2 SFDVKD. CDR3 DNA sequence: TGTGCCACCAGTGAGTTCACCGGGACCCAGTACTTC. Protein sequence: CATSEFTGTQYF.

This clonotype was observed at least ten times. The chain is built from TRBV5-4 and TRBJ2-2, with 7 bases fitting TRBD2. Germline V CDR1 and CDR2: SGHNT, YYREEE (reference sequence). The CDR3 has 15 amino acids. V lost 0 bases, J lost 6 bases, and 5 bases stayed unmatched. CDR3 region: CASSLGAGNPGELFF. In DNA form, the CDR3 reads TGTGCCAGCAGCTTGGGAGCGGGGAATCCCGGGGAGCTGTTTTTT.

Many counts were recorded for this clonotype. V and J are TRBV19 and TRBJ1-1; D call uncertain. Germline assignment: CDR1 LNHDA and CDR2 SQIVND (reference sequence). V was trimmed by 5 bases and J by 4 bases, leaving 14 bases between them. The CDR3 sequence is 14 residues long. In DNA, the CDR3 is TGTGCCAGTAGTTTTAGGGAGGGTGGCACTGAAGCTTTCTTT. Protein product: CASSFREGGTEAFF.

This clonotype was found a few times. The CDR3 region has the DNA TGTGCCAGCTCAACAGACAGGGGGGCCTCCTACGAGCAGTACTTC. Protein: CASSTDRGASYEQYF. This chain links TRBV18 with TRBJ2-7; 9 nucleotides align to TRBD1. The CDR3 length is 15 residues. From germline, CDR1 is KGHSH and CDR2 LQKENI. Trimming took 5 bases from V and 0 from J; bases not matched to a gene: 5.

In this sample, this clonotype turned up a few times. The rearrangement uses TRBV5-1 and TRBJ2-5; 7 bases map to TRBD1. The length of the CDR3 is 14 residues. Germline trimming cut 4 bases from V and 2 bases from J; bases unmatched to any gene: 5. CDR1 SGHRS and CDR2 YFSETQ come from the germline V gene. The CDR3, as DNA: TGCGCCAGCAGCGTCGGGACAGCACAAGAGACCCAGTACTTC. This gives the protein CASSVGTAQETQYF.

This clonotype was seen many times. The V gene is TRBV7-2, the J gene TRBJ2-2; no definite D call. Germline CDR1 and CDR2: SGHTA and FQGNSA. The CDR3 runs to 14 residues. V was shortened by 2 bases and J by 6 bases, with 10 bases between the two germline ends. The CDR3 DNA follows: TGTGCCAGCAGCTTAACCTCTCCCCCCGGGGAGCTGTTTTTT. This translates into CASSLTSPPGELFF.

The table lists this clonotype with many counts. The V gene is TRBV28, the J gene TRBJ1-4; 9 nucleotides align to TRBD1. The CDR3 is made up of 16 amino acids. Trimming took 6 bases from V and 3 from J; bases not matched to a gene: 8. Germline values: CDR1 MDHEN, CDR2 SYDVKM. The chain's CDR3 is CASSLTGGSSNEKLFF. CDR3 coding DNA: TGTGCCAGCAGCCTTACAGGGGGCAGCTCTAATGAAAAACTGTTTTTT.